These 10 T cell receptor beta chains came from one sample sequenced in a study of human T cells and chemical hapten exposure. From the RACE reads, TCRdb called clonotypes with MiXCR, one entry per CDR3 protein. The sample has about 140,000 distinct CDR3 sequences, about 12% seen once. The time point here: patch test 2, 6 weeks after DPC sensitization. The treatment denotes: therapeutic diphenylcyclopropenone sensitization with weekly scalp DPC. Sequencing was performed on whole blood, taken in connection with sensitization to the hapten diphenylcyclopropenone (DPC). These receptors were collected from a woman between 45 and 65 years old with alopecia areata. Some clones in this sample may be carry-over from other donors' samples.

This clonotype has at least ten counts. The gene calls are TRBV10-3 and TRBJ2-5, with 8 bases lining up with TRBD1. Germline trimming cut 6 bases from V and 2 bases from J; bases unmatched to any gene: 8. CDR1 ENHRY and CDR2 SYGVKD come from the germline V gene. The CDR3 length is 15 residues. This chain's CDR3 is CAIRGNRGTQETQYF. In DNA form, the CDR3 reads TGTGCCATCAGAGGGAACAGGGGGACTCAAGAGACCCAGTACTTC.

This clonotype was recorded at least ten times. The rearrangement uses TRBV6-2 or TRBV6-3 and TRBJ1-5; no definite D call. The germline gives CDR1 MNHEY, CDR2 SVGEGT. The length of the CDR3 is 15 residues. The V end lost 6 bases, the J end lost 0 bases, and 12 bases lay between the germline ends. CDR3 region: CASSPRVYSNQPQHF. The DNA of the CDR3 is TGTGCCAGCAGCCCGAGGGTTTATAGCAATCAGCCCCAGCATTTT.

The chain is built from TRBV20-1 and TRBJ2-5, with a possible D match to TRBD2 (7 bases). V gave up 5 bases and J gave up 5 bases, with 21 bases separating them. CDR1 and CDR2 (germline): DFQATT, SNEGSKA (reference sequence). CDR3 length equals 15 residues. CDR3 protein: CSARPGGQILETQYF. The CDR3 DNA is TGCAGTGCTCGACCCGGGGGGCAAATCCTGGAGACCCAGTACTTC.

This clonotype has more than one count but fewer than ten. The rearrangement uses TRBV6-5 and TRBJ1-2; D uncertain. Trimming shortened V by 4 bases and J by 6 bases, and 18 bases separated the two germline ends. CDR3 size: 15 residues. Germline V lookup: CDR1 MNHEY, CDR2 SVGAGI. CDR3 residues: CASSFVASPGNGYTF. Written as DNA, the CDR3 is TGTGCCAGCAGTTTTGTGGCCTCCCCGGGAAATGGCTACACCTTC.

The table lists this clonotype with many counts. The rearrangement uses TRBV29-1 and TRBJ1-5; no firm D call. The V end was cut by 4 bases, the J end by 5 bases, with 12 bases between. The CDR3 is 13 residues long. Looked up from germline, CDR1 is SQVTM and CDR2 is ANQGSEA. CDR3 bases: TGCAGCGTTGGCGAAACGGGCGATCAGCCCCAGCATTTT. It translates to CSVGETGDQPQHF.

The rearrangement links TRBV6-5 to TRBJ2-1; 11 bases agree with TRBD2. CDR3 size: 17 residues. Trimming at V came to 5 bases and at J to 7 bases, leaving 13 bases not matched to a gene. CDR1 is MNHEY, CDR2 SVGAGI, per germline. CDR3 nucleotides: TGTGCCAGCAGTCCACAGTTGATTAGCGGGAGGGGTAATGAGCAGTTCTTC. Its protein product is CASSPQLISGRGNEQFF.

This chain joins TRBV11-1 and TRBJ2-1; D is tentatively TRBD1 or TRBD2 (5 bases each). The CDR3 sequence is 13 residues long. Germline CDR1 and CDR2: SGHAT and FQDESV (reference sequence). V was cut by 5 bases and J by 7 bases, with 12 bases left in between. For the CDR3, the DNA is TGTGCCAGCAGCGGGGGAGACGGGAATGAGCAGTTCTTC. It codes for CASSGGDGNEQFF.

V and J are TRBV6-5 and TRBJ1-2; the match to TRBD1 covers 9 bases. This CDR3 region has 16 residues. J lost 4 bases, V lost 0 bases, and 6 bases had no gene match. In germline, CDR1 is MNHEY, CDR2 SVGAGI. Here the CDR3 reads CASSYSGTGTAYGYTF. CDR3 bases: TGTGCCAGCAGTTACTCCGGGACAGGGACCGCCTATGGCTACACCTTC.

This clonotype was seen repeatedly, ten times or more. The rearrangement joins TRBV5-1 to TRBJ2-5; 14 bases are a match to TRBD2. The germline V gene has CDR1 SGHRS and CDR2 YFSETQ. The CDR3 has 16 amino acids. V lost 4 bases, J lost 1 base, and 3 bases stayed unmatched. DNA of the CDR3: TGCGCCAGCAGCGGGACTAGCGGGAGTCTCCAAGAGACCCAGTACTTC. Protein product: CASSGTSGSLQETQYF. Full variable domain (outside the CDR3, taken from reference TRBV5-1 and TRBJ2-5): KAGVTQTPRYLIKTRGQQVTLSCSPISGHRSVSWYQQTPGQGLQFLFEYFSETQRNKGNFPGRFSGRQFSNSRSEMNVSTLELGDSALYLCASSGTSGSLQETQYFGPGTRLLVL.

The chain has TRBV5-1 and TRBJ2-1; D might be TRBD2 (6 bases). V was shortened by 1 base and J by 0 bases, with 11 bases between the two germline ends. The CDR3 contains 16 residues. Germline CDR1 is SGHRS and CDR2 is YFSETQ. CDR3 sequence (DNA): TGCGCCAGCAGCTTGAAGGCGGGAAACTCCTACAATGAGCAGTTCTTC. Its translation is CASSLKAGNSYNEQFF. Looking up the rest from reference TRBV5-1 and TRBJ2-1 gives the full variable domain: KAGVTQTPRYLIKTRGQQVTLSCSPISGHRSVSWYQQTPGQGLQFLFEYFSETQRNKGNFPGRFSGRQFSNSRSEMNVSTLELGDSALYLCASSLKAGNSYNEQFFGPGTRLTVL.